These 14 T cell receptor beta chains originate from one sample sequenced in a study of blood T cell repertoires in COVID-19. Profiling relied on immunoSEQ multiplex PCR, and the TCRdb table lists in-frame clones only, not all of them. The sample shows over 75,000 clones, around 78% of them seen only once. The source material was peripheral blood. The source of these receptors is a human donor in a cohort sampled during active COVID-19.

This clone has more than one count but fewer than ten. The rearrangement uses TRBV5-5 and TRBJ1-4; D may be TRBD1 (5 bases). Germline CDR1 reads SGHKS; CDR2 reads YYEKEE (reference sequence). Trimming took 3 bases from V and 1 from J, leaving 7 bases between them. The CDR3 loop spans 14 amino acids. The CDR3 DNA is TGTGCCAGCAGCTGGGACTTAACTAATGAAAAACTGTTTTTT. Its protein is CASSWDLTNEKLFF.

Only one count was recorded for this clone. In DNA, the CDR3 is TGTGCCAGCAGCTTAGGTCGACAGGACTACGAGCAGTACTTC. Protein product: CASSLGRQDYEQYF. The rearrangement joins TRBV7-8 to TRBJ2-7; the D gene is possibly TRBD1 (6 bases). Looked up from germline, CDR1 is SGHVS and CDR2 is FQNEAQ. V was shortened by 1 base and J by 3 bases, with 10 bases between the two germline ends. The CDR3 loop spans 14 amino acids.

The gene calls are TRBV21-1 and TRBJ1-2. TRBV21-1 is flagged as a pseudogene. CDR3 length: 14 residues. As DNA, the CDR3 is TGTGCCAGCAGCACCCCCGCTTCGGGGGATGGCTACACCTTC. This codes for CASSTPASGDGYTF.

The CDR3 DNA sequence: TGCGCCAGCAGCTTGGGTCCTTATAGCAATCAGCCCCAGCATTTT. Protein product: CASSLGPYSNQPQHF. The chain employs TRBV5-1 and TRBJ1-5; D unclear. This CDR3 spans 15 amino acids. Trimming removed 0 bases at V and 0 bases at J, with 7 bases between. The germline V gene has CDR1 SGHRS and CDR2 YFSETQ.

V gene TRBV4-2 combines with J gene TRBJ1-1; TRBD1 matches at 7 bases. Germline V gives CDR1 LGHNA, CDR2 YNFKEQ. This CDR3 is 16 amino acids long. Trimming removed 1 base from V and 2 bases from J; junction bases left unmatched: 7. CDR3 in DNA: TGTGCCAGCAGCCAAGCGGGCCGACAGGGCAACACTGAAGCTTTCTTT. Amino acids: CASSQAGRQGNTEAFF.

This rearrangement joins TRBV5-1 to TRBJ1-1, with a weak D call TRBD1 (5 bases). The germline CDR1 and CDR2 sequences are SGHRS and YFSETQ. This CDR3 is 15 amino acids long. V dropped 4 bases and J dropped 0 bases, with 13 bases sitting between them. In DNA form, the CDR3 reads TGCGCCAGCAGCACAGAGACAGATATGAACACTGAAGCTTTCTTT. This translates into CASSTETDMNTEAFF.

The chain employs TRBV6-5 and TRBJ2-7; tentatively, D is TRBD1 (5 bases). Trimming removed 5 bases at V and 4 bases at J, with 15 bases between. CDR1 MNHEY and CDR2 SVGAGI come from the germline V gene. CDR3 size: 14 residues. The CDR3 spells CASSRGTHKYEQYF. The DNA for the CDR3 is TGTGCCAGCAGTAGGGGCACACACAAGTACGAGCAGTACTTC.

CDR3 loop: CASSLEQGSYEQYF. For the CDR3, the DNA is TGTGCCAGCTCACTAGAACAGGGATCCTACGAGCAGTACTTC. The J gene is TRBJ2-7, the V gene TRBV18; possible D gene TRBD1, 6 bases. This CDR3 has 14 amino acids. Between the trimmed V and J ends, which lost 4 bases and 1 base, there was a span of 11 bases. Germline CDR1 reads KGHSH; CDR2 reads LQKENI.

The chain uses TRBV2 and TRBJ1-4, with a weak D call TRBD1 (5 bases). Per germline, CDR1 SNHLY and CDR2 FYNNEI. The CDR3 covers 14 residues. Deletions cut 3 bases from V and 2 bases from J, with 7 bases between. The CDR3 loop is CASSDQGTNEKLFF. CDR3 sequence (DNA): TGTGCCAGCAGTGACCAGGGTACTAATGAAAAACTGTTTTTT.

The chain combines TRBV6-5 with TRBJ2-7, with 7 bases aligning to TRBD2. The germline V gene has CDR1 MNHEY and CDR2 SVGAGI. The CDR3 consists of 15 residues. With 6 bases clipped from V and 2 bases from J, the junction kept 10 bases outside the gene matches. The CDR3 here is CASSRGGTTTYEQYF. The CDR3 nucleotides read TGTGCCAGCAGCCGCGGGGGTACCACAACCTACGAGCAGTACTTC.

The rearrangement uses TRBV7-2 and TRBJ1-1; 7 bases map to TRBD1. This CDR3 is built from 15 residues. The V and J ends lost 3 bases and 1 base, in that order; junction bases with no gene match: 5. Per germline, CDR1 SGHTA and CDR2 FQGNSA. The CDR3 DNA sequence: TGTGCCAGCAGCTTGAGGACAGGTGGGAACACTGAAGCTTTCTTT. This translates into CASSLRTGGNTEAFF.

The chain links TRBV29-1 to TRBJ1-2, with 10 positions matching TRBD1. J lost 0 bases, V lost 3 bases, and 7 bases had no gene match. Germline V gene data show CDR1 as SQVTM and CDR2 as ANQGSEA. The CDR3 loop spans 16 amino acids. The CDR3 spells CSVDIAGTGANYGYTF. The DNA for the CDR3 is TGCAGCGTTGATATTGCCGGGACAGGGGCTAACTATGGCTACACCTTC. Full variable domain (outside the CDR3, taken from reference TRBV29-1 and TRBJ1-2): SAVISQKPSRDICQRGTSLTIQCQVDSQVTMMFWYRQQPGQSLTLIATANQGSEATYESGFVIDKFPISRPNLTFSTLTVSNMSPEDSSIYLCSVDIAGTGANYGYTFGSGTRLTVV.

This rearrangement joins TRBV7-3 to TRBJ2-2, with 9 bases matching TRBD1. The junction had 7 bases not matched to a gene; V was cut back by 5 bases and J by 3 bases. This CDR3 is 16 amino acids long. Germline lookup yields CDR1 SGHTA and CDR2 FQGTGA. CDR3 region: CASSRSGQGYTGELFF. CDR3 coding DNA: TGTGCCAGCAGCCGATCGGGACAGGGCTACACCGGGGAGCTGTTTTTT.

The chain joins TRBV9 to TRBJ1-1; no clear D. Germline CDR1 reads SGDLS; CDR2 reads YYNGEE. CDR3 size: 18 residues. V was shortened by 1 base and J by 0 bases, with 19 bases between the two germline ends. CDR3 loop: CASSVSPGGRFMNTEAFF. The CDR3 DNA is TGTGCCAGCAGCGTATCTCCGGGAGGGCGCTTTATGAACACTGAAGCTTTCTTT.